One and the same sample provided the 18 T cell receptor beta chains below, sequenced in a study of OX40 agonist ivuxolimab in advanced cancers. Here immunoSEQ multiplex PCR was the method, and the copy in TCRdb shows in-frame clones only, minus some. Among some 98,000 clones listed, roughly nine tenths were seen once. The sequenced sample was CD4+ or CD8+ T cells sorted from blood, obtained in a trial of the OX40 agonist ivuxolimab. The receptors were sampled from an adult with an advanced solid tumor such as melanoma, head and neck, liver or kidney cancer.

CDR3 region: CASRSRQGARETQYF. DNA of the CDR3: TGTGCCAGCAGGTCTAGACAGGGGGCGAGAGAGACCCAGTACTTC. The gene calls are TRBV7-9 and TRBJ2-5; 10 bases are a match to TRBD1. Germline V gene sequence: CDR1 SEHNR, CDR2 FQNEAQ (reference sequence). This CDR3 comprises 15 residues. Trimming cost V 6 bases and J 4 bases; bases outside gene matches: 8. The variable domain in full, with the rest retrieved from reference TRBV7-9 and TRBJ2-5, is DTGVSQNPRHKITKRGQNVTFRCDPISEHNRLYWYRQTLGQGPEFLTYFQNEAQLEKSRLLSDRFSAERPKGSFSTLEIQRTEQGDSAMYLCASRSRQGARETQYFGPGTRLLVL.

The chain employs TRBV5-1 and TRBJ2-7; D is unclear. The CDR3 is 13 residues long. Germline-derived CDR1 and CDR2 are SGHRS and YFSETQ. Trimming took 4 bases from V and 4 from J, leaving 12 bases between them. This CDR3 is CASSPGREYEQYF. The CDR3 bases are TGCGCCAGCAGCCCCGGACGAGAATACGAGCAGTACTTC.

The chain has TRBV11-1 and TRBJ2-5; 7 nucleotides align to TRBD1. Trimming at V came to 5 bases and at J to 3 bases, leaving 3 bases not matched to a gene. CDR1 and CDR2 (germline): SGHAT, FQDESV (reference sequence). The CDR3 covers 13 residues. This CDR3 is CASSRDREETQYF. The CDR3 coding sequence is TGTGCCAGCAGCCGTGACAGGGAAGAGACCCAGTACTTC.

The J gene is TRBJ2-2, the V gene TRBV30; possible D gene TRBD1, 5 bases. Germline V gene data show CDR1 as GTSNPN and CDR2 as SVGIG (reference sequence). CDR3 length: 13 residues. V lost 2 bases and J lost 7, with 11 bases in between. The DNA of the CDR3 is TGTGCCTGGAGTCGGCAGGGTGGCGGGGAGCTGTTTTTT. Translated: CAWSRQGGGELFF.

The J gene is TRBJ2-5, the V gene TRBV28; 10 bases are shared with TRBD2. The DNA end is a closer match to TRBJ2-7, so the J assignment may be wrong. Germline V gives CDR1 MDHEN, CDR2 SYDVKM. The CDR3 contains 15 residues. As DNA, the CDR3 is TGTGCCAGCAGTTTAACAGGACTAGCGGCCTACGAGCAGTACTTC. Its protein is CASSLTGLAAYEQYF.

The chain couples TRBV21-1 to TRBJ2-7; no check of the table's D call, TRBD2, against the DNA was made. TRBV21-1 is tagged as a pseudogene. This CDR3 region has 15 residues. The DNA for the CDR3 is TGTGCCAGCACCAATAGCGGGAGTCTTCTTTACGAGCAGTACTTC. It encodes CASTNSGSLLYEQYF.

This rearrangement joins TRBV5-6 to TRBJ1-4, with D tentatively TRBD1 (5 bases). This CDR3 region has 15 residues. V was cut by 3 bases and J by 7 bases, with 16 bases left in between. CDR1 and CDR2 (germline): SGHDT, YYEEEE. The CDR3 DNA follows: TGTGCCAGCAGCTCGCAGGGTTACAGAAGTGAAAAACTGTTTTTT. Protein: CASSSQGYRSEKLFF.

The V call is TRBV7-8, the J call TRBJ2-1; 9 nucleotides align to TRBD1. This CDR3 spans 15 amino acids. CDR1 SGHVS and CDR2 FQNEAQ come from the germline V gene. Losses at the gene ends were 5 bases for V and 6 bases for J; bases not matched to a gene: 8. The chain's CDR3 is CASSLGTGSFNEQFF. Here the CDR3 DNA reads TGTGCCAGCAGCCTGGGGACAGGGTCTTTCAATGAGCAGTTCTTC.

The chain employs TRBV21-1 and TRBJ1-4. TRBV21-1 is designated a pseudogene. This CDR3 is 18 amino acids long. The CDR3 DNA reads TGTGCCAGCAGCAAAGACACAGGGGAGGGGGCAACTAATGAAAAACTGTTTTTT. It codes for CASSKDTGEGATNEKLFF.

The CDR3 protein is CASSQAIDSYNEQFF. The CDR3 nucleotides are TGCGCCAGCAGCCAAGCTATCGACTCCTACAATGAGCAGTTCTTC. The rearrangement links TRBV4-1 to TRBJ2-1; D gene uncertain. CDR3 length equals 15 residues. Germline lookup yields CDR1 MGHRA and CDR2 YSYEKL. With 1 base removed from V and 0 bases from J, the gap between germline ends came to 7 bases.

The chain links TRBV5-1 to TRBJ1-1; possibly TRBD1 for D (5 bases). Between the trimmed V and J ends, which lost 4 bases and 3 bases, there was a span of 19 bases. This CDR3 has 16 residues. Germline V lookup: CDR1 SGHRS, CDR2 YFSETQ. In DNA, the CDR3 is TGCGCCAGCAGCCGCAGGGTTGGAGCGGGGGACACTGAAGCTTTCTTT. Its translation: CASSRRVGAGDTEAFF.

The chain uses TRBV4-2 and TRBJ1-2; no clear D gene. Germline CDR1 is LGHNA and CDR2 is YNFKEQ. The V end was cut by 0 bases, the J end by 2 bases, with 10 bases between. The CDR3 has 15 residues. The CDR3 DNA sequence: TGTGCCAGCAGCCAAGAGGTGGCGGCAAACTATGGCTACACCTTC. Translated: CASSQEVAANYGYTF.

This rearrangement joins TRBV6-5 to TRBJ2-1; the D gene is possibly TRBD2 (5 bases). This CDR3 contains 15 residues. The V gene's germline CDR1 is MNHEY and CDR2 SVGAGI. V lost 2 bases and J lost 6, with 14 bases in between. In DNA, the CDR3 is TGTGCCAGCAGTTACCTGAGGGAGTGGGGCAATGAGCAGTTCTTC. As protein: CASSYLREWGNEQFF.

This clone was seen just once. This chain connects TRBV7-9 to TRBJ2-1; D uncertain. Looked up from germline, CDR1 is SEHNR and CDR2 is FQNEAQ (reference sequence). V was shortened by 5 bases and J by 7 bases, with 6 bases between the two germline ends. CDR3 length: 11 amino acids. The CDR3: CASSLRNEQFF. The CDR3, as DNA: TGTGCCAGCAGCCTGAGAAATGAGCAGTTCTTC.

The rearrangement joins TRBV6-6 to TRBJ2-7; TRBD1 matches at 10 bases. The V gene's germline CDR1 is MNHNY and CDR2 SVGAGI (reference sequence). This CDR3 contains 15 residues. The V and J ends lost 4 bases and 3 bases, in that order; junction bases with no gene match: 6. CDR3 nucleotide sequence: TGTGCCAGCAGTTCGACCGGGACAGGGGTCTACGAGCAGTACTTC. It specifies CASSSTGTGVYEQYF.

The gene calls are TRBV7-3 and TRBJ2-6; the D gene is possibly TRBD1 (6 bases). V lost 5 bases, J lost 4 bases, and 12 bases lay in between. The CDR3 consists of 15 residues. Germline CDR1 reads SGHTA; CDR2 reads FQGTGA. This CDR3 is CASSKQGTGANVLTF. The CDR3 bases are TGTGCCAGCAGCAAACAGGGAACCGGGGCCAACGTCCTGACTTTC.

The chain joins TRBV6-5 to TRBJ2-2; 7 nucleotides match TRBD1. The germline gives CDR1 MNHEY, CDR2 SVGAGI. V was pared by 7 bases and J by 7 bases, with 3 bases of the junction left unmatched. This CDR3 is built from 12 residues. The CDR3 loop is CASTGQFGELFF. The CDR3 DNA is TGTGCCAGCACGGGACAGTTCGGGGAGCTGTTTTTT.

Regarding this clone: The same CDR3 can be traced to other DNA sequences in this sample. The chain recombines TRBV5-1 with TRBJ2-3; D is unclear. The germline CDR1 and CDR2 sequences are SGHRS and YFSETQ. Trimming shortened V by 2 bases and J by 3 bases, and 1 base separated the two germline ends. This CDR3 is 11 amino acids long. DNA of the CDR3: TGCGCCAGCAGCTTAACAGATACGCAGTATTTT. Its protein is CASSLTDTQYF.